This entry concerns a single T cell receptor beta chain. Original analysis: Amplification of reference gene primers provided the estimated nucleated cell counts. TCRdb's copy holds only in-frame clones and misses some; the assay was immunoSEQ multiplex PCR. V, J and clone size were drawn from that table, and D and trimming were deduced from the DNA. The table shows about 92,000 clones, with approximately 90% occurring only once. The CDR3 consists of 15 residues. In germline, CDR1 is SEHNR, CDR2 FQNEAQ (reference sequence). Unmatched junction bases numbered 6, after V lost 5 bases and J lost 3 bases. The data derive from a study of blood T cell repertoires in COVID-19. The overall study: Nucleic acid was either cDNA or gDNA, and it came from T cells, B-cell-depleted T cells, or PBMCs.

Patients from Seattle were sampled longitudinally, starting during active infection. The TCR sequence derives from a woman aged 60 to 75 with COVID-19, enrolled during active disease. The gene calls are TRBV7-9 and TRBJ2-7; 11 bases fit TRBD1. The material sequenced was peripheral blood. Here the CDR3 reads CASSAWTGGSYEQYF. The CDR3 bases are TGTGCCAGCAGCGCTTGGACAGGGGGCAGCTACGAGCAGTACTTC.